The 19 T cell receptor beta chains presented below share a single source sample, sequenced in a study of T cells in Graves' hyperthyroidism and ophthalmopathy. Template material for amplifying TCR beta CDR3 regions consisted of RNA transcripts. HTBI primers were the set used in a first-round RT-PCR of the TCR CDR3. TCRdb reprocessed the multiplex PCR reads with MiXCR, giving one entry per CDR3 protein. The data show 550,000 to 700,000 distinct CDR3 sequences, about half seen once. Source material: peripheral blood or thyroid tissue (not recorded which). These receptors were collected from an adult woman with Graves' disease, either hyperthyroidism or ophthalmopathy (not recorded which).

This clonotype was observed a few times. The genes are TRBV7-8 and TRBJ1-5; 11 nucleotides align to TRBD1. Looked up from germline, CDR1 is SGHVS and CDR2 is FQNEAQ. The junction had 7 bases not matched to a gene; V was cut back by 3 bases and J by 6 bases. CDR3 length: 16 amino acids. CDR3 DNA: TGTGCCAGCAGCTTGTTGCGGACAGGGGGCAGTCAGCCCCAGCATTTT. This encodes CASSLLRTGGSQPQHF.

The CDR3, as DNA: TGCGCCAGCAGTCAATTTAAATACCTCGACCGCGACTCTGGAAACACCATATATTTT. Its translation: CASSQFKYLDRDSGNTIYF. The V gene is TRBV10-2, the J gene TRBJ1-3, with unresolved D. Per the germline V gene, CDR1 is WSHSY and CDR2 is SAAADI. The CDR3 sequence is 19 residues long. V was shortened by 5 bases and J by 0 bases, with 23 bases between the two germline ends.

This clonotype was counted at least ten times. The gene calls are TRBV19 and TRBJ2-7; D unclear. Germline V gene data show CDR1 as LNHDA and CDR2 as SQIVND (reference sequence). Trimming took off 7 bases at V and 0 bases at J, with 16 bases between the two ends. The CDR3 has 15 amino acids. CDR3 in DNA: TGTGCCAGTATGGGCAGCCCCTCGAGCTCCTACGAGCAGTACTTC. It is translated as CASMGSPSSSYEQYF.

The J gene is TRBJ1-6, the V gene TRBV7-2; 7 nucleotides match TRBD1. The V segment lost 6 bases and the J segment 3 bases; nucleotides outside the gene matches: 8. Germline loops: CDR1 SGHTA, CDR2 FQGNSA. The CDR3 runs to 16 residues. In DNA form, the CDR3 reads TGTGCCAGCAGTCGAGGACAGGCTTTCTATAATTCACCCCTCCACTTT. Translating gives CASSRGQAFYNSPLHF.

In DNA form, the CDR3 reads TGTGCCAGCTCACCCTCCGTCAGGGGGATTTCACCCCTCCACTTT. Amino acid sequence: CASSPSVRGISPLHF. The gene calls are TRBV18 and TRBJ1-6, with TRBD1 matching over 7 bases. The CDR3 loop spans 15 amino acids. Per germline, CDR1 KGHSH and CDR2 LQKENI. V lost 3 bases and J lost 9; bases outside the gene matches: 8.

This clonotype was observed many times. J is TRBJ1-5 and V is TRBV2; the match to TRBD1 covers 7 bases. CDR1 SNHLY and CDR2 FYNNEI come from the germline V gene. The CDR3 spans 14 residues. The ends lost 7 bases at V and 0 bases at J; junction bases unmatched: 3. CDR3 bases: TGTGCCAGCAAGGGGGCATATAGCAATCAGCCCCAGCATTTT. The encoded protein is CASKGAYSNQPQHF.

The chain links TRBV20-1 to TRBJ1-2; D might be TRBD1 (5 bases). CDR1 and CDR2 from the germline V gene are DFQATT and SNEGSKA (reference sequence). The CDR3 loop spans 14 amino acids. In nucleotides, the CDR3 is TGCAGGCCGACCGGCCCAGGGACGGCTTATGGCTACACCTTC. It translates to CRPTGPGTAYGYTF.

This clonotype has a count of ten or more. The rearrangement joins TRBV14 to TRBJ2-7; D remains ambiguous. The germline V and J ends were trimmed by 1 base and 2 bases, with 12 bases remaining between them. The CDR3 has 15 amino acids. CDR1 and CDR2 (germline): SGHDN, FVKESK. CDR3 protein: CASSQVDGWTYEQYF. As DNA, the CDR3 is TGTGCCAGCAGCCAAGTTGATGGTTGGACCTACGAGCAGTACTTC.

The chain links TRBV2 to TRBJ1-5; D perhaps matches TRBD1 (6 bases). This CDR3 is built from 16 residues. The V end lost 9 bases, the J end lost 0 bases, and 18 bases lay between the germline ends. Germline assignment: CDR1 SNHLY and CDR2 FYNNEI. CDR3 sequence reads: CARGGMGGNSNQPQHF. Written as DNA, the CDR3 is TGTGCCAGGGGGGGGATGGGGGGCAATAGCAATCAGCCCCAGCATTTT.

This clonotype appeared a few times. CDR3 nucleotides: TGTGCCACCAGTGCTGCTAGCGGGAGGGTAGAGACCCAGTACTTC. This encodes CATSAASGRVETQYF. This chain connects TRBV24-1 to TRBJ2-5; 12 bases fit TRBD2. The V gene end was trimmed by 5 bases and the J gene end by 4 bases; junction bases not matched to a gene: 4. CDR3 size: 15 residues. Germline CDR1 and CDR2: KGHDR and SFDVKD.

This clonotype showed up many times. The rearrangement joins TRBV7-2 to TRBJ1-3; the D gene is possibly TRBD1 (5 bases). Germline CDR1 and CDR2: SGHTA and FQGNSA. CDR3 length equals 16 residues. Trimming pared 6 bases from V and 3 bases from J, leaving 18 bases between. In nucleotides, the CDR3 is TGTGCCAGCAGTCGATACGGCGGGGGATTTGGAAACACCATATATTTT. Protein product: CASSRYGGGFGNTIYF.

The V gene is TRBV2, the J gene TRBJ2-2, with D unclear. The CDR3 is 15 residues long. The germline V gene has CDR1 SNHLY and CDR2 FYNNEI. Trimming cost V 4 bases and J 0 bases, with 9 bases left between them. The CDR3 here is CASSVSPPNTGELFF. The CDR3 nucleotides read TGTGCCAGCAGTGTTAGCCCTCCGAACACCGGGGAGCTGTTTTTT.

This sequence joins TRBV7-9 and TRBJ2-5; D possibly uses TRBD1 or TRBD2 (5 bases each). Trimming shortened V by 5 bases and J by 2 bases, and 15 bases separated the two germline ends. Germline assignment: CDR1 SEHNR and CDR2 FQNEAQ (reference sequence). This CDR3 comprises 15 residues. DNA for the CDR3: TGTGCCAGCAGCCCGCGACAGTCGGGACAAGAGACCCAGTACTTC. The encoded protein is CASSPRQSGQETQYF.

This clonotype showed up many times. This chain uses TRBV7-9 with TRBJ2-7; D not resolved. The V end was cut by 5 bases, the J end by 6 bases, with 17 bases between. CDR1 and CDR2 (germline): SEHNR, FQNEAQ (reference sequence). The length of the CDR3 is 14 residues. DNA of the CDR3: TGTGCCAGCAGCCCCAGTGGAGTTTGGGGCGAGCAGTACTTC. Translating gives CASSPSGVWGEQYF.

Details on this clonotype: Since a much larger clone is just one base distant, this may be a read error. The chain couples TRBV2 to TRBJ2-7; 11 nucleotides line up with TRBD2. The CDR3 totals 15 residues. Germline CDR1 SNHLY, CDR2 FYNNEI. V shed 11 bases and J 5 bases; nucleotides not matched to a gene: 14. The CDR3 reads CAANLLAGAPNEQYF. The CDR3 nucleotides are TGTGCCGCCAATTTACTAGCGGGAGCGCCCAACGAGCAGTACTTC.

Note on this clonotype: No conserved phenylalanine or tryptophan is present at the end of the CDR3, so a read error is the likely explanation. The DNA is left out, because the CDR3 cannot be placed on it with certainty; the CDR3 is given as TCRdb lists it. The rearrangement joins TRBV5-1 to TRBJ2-5. The CDR3 numbers 11 amino acids, ends counted. Germline lookup yields CDR1 SGHRS and CDR2 YFSETQ. CDR3 region: CASSLARPSSY.

This clonotype was found many times. V gene TRBV29-1 combines with J gene TRBJ1-4, with D hard to call. V gave up 4 bases and J gave up 7 bases, with 13 bases separating them. The CDR3 loop spans 13 amino acids. The germline CDR1 and CDR2 sequences are SQVTM and ANQGSEA. The CDR3 DNA reads as TGCAGCGTTGTCGGGGAGTATGGTGAAAAACTGTTTTTT. Its translation: CSVVGEYGEKLFF.

The J gene is TRBJ1-1, the V gene TRBV29-1, with TRBD1 matching 8 bases. CDR1 and CDR2 (germline): SQVTM, ANQGSEA. V was pared by 3 bases and J by 6 bases, with 9 bases of the junction left unmatched. CDR3 length: 14 amino acids. The CDR3 DNA sequence: TGCAGCGTTGATTCGGGGACAGGATTTGCTGAAGCTTTCTTT. This translates into CSVDSGTGFAEAFF. The full variable domain, its missing parts supplied by reference TRBV29-1 and TRBJ1-1, is SAVISQKPSRDICQRGTSLTIQCQVDSQVTMMFWYRQQPGQSLTLIATANQGSEATYESGFVIDKFPISRPNLTFSTLTVSNMSPEDSSIYLCSVDSGTGFAEAFFGQGTRLTVV.

This clonotype turned up a few times. V is TRBV28 and J is TRBJ2-7; D is possibly TRBD2 (6 bases). The germline CDR1 and CDR2 sequences are MDHEN and SYDVKM. V was cut by 2 bases and J by 3 bases, with 11 bases left in between. The CDR3 spans 14 residues. CDR3 amino acids: CASSLARTIYEQYF. The CDR3 region has the DNA TGTGCCAGCAGTTTAGCACGGACTATCTACGAGCAGTACTTC.